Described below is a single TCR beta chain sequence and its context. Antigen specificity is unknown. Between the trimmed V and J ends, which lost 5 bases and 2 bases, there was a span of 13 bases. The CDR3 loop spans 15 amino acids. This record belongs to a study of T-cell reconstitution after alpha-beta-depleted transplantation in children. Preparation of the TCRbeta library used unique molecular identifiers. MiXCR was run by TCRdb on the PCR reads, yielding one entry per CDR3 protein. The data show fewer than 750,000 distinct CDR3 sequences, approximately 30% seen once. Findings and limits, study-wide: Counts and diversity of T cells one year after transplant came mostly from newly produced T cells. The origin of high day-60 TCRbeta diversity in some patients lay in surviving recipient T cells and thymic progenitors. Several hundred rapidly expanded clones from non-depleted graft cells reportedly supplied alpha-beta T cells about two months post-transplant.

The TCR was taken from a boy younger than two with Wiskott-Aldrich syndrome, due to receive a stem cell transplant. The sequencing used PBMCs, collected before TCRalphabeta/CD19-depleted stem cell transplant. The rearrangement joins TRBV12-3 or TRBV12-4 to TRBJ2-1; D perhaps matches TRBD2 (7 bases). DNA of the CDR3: TGTGCCAGCAGTCCCTCGGGGGGCGCCTACAATGAGCAGTTCTTC. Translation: CASSPSGGAYNEQFF.